This TCR beta chain was found in a study of tissue T cells after allogeneic stem cell transplantation. Germline values: CDR1 SGHLS, CDR2 HYDKME. CDR3 length: 12 amino acids. V was clipped by 4 bases and J by 2 bases, with 7 bases between them. The protocol was immunoSEQ multiplex PCR, while the TCRdb copy is restricted to in-frame clones and leaves out a portion. The repertoire holds about 3,500 clones, about 45% seen once, with over 20% in the top ten. Notes on the study in general: Limitations included a small, clinically heterogeneous cohort and limited sampling depth.

Worth noting for this clone: Its target is unknown. Gene names and germline refer to mouse. Read sequence stops 1 residue before the CDR3 end, and the germline J gene provides the missing end.

The time point denotes: mouse harvest day 14 after allogeneic transplant. Each mouse received 10^7 T-cell-depleted marrow cells plus 10^6 splenic CD5+ T cells by tail vein. B6 (H2b) cells into BALB/c (H2d) mice; tissues taken at day 7 or 14. This clonotype was sampled from a female BALB/c mouse given C57BL/6 T cells with graft-versus-host disease after an allogeneic hematopoietic cell transplant. The sample was gut tissue. The chain recombines TRBV12-2 with TRBJ1-1; a weak D match, TRBD1 (5 bases). CDR3 DNA, as far as it was read: TGTGCCAGCTCCCGGGGCAACACAGAAGTCTTC. Amino acid sequence: CASSRGNTEVF. The whole CDR3 protein is CASSRGNTEVFF.